This is a list of T cell receptor beta chains from one sample in a study of CD8+CD57+ T cells in acquired aplastic anemia. TCRdb redid the calling of the reads with MiXCR, one entry per CDR3 protein. The profile shows under 200,000 distinct CDR3 sequences, 45% to 55% of them singletons. The sequenced sample consisted of sorted CD4+, CD8+, or CD8+CD57+ T cells (not recorded which) from PBMCs. The receptors derive from a human donor with aplastic anemia. CDR3s include the opening cysteine and the closing phenylalanine or tryptophan. The order of the fields is V gene, J gene, CDR3 protein.

>TRBV2|TRBJ1-5
CASSERQNQPQHF
>TRBV10-3|TRBJ1-1
CATFGGQVVTSEAFF
>TRBV6-1|TRBJ2-2
CASYRAAGTGELFF
>TRBV7-6|TRBJ2-7
CASSLGSSGEVHYEQYF
>TRBV13|TRBJ1-1
CASSVGQGRHTEAFF
>TRBV13|TRBJ2-1
CASSSTTGGGYEQFF
>TRBV11-1|TRBJ2-1
CASSRDWTMKGEQFF
>TRBV30|TRBJ1-1
CAWRAGLGSASTEAFF
>TRBV10-3|TRBJ2-7
CAISGSSPYEQYF
>TRBV30|TRBJ1-1
CAWSFGRRLNTEAFF
>TRBV12-3/TRBV12-4|TRBJ2-7
CASRTRTGRGEQYF
>TRBV24-1|TRBJ2-1
CATSDLSGRDYNEQFF
>TRBV7-9|TRBJ2-7
CASSSGSGAYEQYF
>TRBV5-1|TRBJ2-1
CASSLSQRDRGNEQFF
>TRBV19|TRBJ2-6
CATLRGSSGANVLTF
>TRBV15|TRBJ2-1
CATRTAGGIFDEQFF
>TRBV10-3|TRBJ1-1
CAISETGLGTEAFF
>TRBV7-2|TRBJ1-6
CASSSSQLDSPLHF
>TRBV24-1|TRBJ2-2
CATSDPSVEGAGELFF
>TRBV2|TRBJ1-3
CASSEEEFSGNTIYF
>TRBV6-1|TRBJ1-5
CASSLQGADQPQHF
>TRBV19|TRBJ2-1
CASSHSSGVYNEQFF
>TRBV11-2|TRBJ2-5
CASSSTGTSGGEETQYF
>TRBV7-8|TRBJ1-5
CASSLGSSGGQPQHF
>TRBV7-2|TRBJ2-7
CASSHQGNEQYF
>TRBV10-1|TRBJ1-2
CASSERDRGLGYTF
>TRBV5-1|TRBJ2-5
CASSLTGGQETQYF
>TRBV19|TRBJ2-3
CASSKFSERTSTDTQYF
>TRBV12-3/TRBV12-4|TRBJ1-1
CASSLGTGRDTEAFF
>TRBV4-2|TRBJ2-5
CASSRTGPEETQYF
>TRBV5-1|TRBJ2-1
CASSLNWINDNGQFF
>TRBV24-1|TRBJ2-5
CATSQGRQETQYF
>TRBV10-3|TRBJ1-2
CAISEDSSYGYTF
>TRBV5-1|TRBJ1-5
CASSLLGGPNQPQHF
>TRBV11-1|TRBJ2-3
CASSLDGGISTDTQYF
>TRBV7-9|TRBJ2-3
CASSIGLAQKAYF
>TRBV10-1|TRBJ1-5
CASSESMTADRNQPQHF
>TRBV20-1|TRBJ1-1
CSAIRSGETEAFF
>TRBV7-2|TRBJ2-7
CASSSASTYEQYF
>TRBV2|TRBJ1-3
CASSLDRDSGNTIYF